This T cell receptor (beta chain) was found in a study of blood T cell repertoires in COVID-19. On the study more broadly: Sources were T cells, B-cell-depleted T cells, or PBMCs; the material itself was cDNA or gDNA.

Profiling relied on immunoSEQ multiplex PCR, and the TCRdb table lists in-frame clones only, not all of them. Here the sample spans about 160,000 clones, roughly four fifths being singletons. This clone was observed once. Source material: peripheral blood. The clonotype originates from a man between 60 and 75 years old with active or convalescent COVID-19.

CDR3 bases: TGTGCCATCAGTGAAGGACACCCGGATCAGCCCCAGCATTTT. Protein product: CAISEGHPDQPQHF. This rearrangement joins TRBV10-3 to TRBJ1-5, with D possibly being TRBD1 (5 bases). The CDR3 spans 14 residues. Germline V lookup: CDR1 ENHRY, CDR2 SYGVKD. Trimming took 3 bases from V and 5 from J, leaving 11 bases between them.